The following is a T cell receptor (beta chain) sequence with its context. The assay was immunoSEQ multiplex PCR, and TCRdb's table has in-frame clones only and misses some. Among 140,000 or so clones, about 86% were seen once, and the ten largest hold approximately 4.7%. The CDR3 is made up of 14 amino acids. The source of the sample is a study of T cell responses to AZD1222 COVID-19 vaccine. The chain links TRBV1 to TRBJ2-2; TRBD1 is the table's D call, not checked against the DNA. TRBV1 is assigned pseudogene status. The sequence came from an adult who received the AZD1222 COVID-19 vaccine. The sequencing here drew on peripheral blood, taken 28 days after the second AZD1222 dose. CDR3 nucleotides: TGCACCAGCAGCCAAGAGGCCAACACCGGGGAGCTGTTTTTT. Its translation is CTSSQEANTGELFF.